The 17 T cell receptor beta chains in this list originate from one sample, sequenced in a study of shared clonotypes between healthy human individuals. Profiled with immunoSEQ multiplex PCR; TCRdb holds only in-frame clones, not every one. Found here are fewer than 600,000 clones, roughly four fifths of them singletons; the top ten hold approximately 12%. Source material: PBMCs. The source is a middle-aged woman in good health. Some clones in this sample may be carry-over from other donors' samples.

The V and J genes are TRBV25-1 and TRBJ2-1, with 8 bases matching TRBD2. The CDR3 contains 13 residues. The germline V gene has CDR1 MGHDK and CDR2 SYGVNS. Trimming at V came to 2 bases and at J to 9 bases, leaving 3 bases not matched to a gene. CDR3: CASSEGRGGEQFF. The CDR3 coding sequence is TGTGCCAGCAGTGAAGGCCGGGGGGGTGAGCAGTTCTTC. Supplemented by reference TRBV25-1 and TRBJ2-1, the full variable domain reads EADIYQTPRYLVIGTGKKITLECSQTMGHDKMYWYQQDPGMELHLIHYSYGVNSTEKGDLSSESTVSRIRTEHFPLTLESARPSHTSQYLCASSEGRGGEQFFGPGTRLTVL.

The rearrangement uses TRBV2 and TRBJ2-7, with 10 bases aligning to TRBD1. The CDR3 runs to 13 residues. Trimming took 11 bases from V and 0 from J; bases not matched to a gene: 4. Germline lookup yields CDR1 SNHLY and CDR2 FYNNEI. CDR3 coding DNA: TGTGCCGGGGGGACAGGGGTCTCCTACGAGCAGTACTTC. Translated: CAGGTGVSYEQYF.

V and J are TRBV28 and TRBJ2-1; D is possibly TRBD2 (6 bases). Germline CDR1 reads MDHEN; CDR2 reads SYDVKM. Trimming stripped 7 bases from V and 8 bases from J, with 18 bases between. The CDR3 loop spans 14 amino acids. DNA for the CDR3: TGTGCCAGCAAGGACTATCATGGCAATTATGAGCAGTTCTTC. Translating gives CASKDYHGNYEQFF.

The CDR3 DNA reads TGTGCCAGCAGCTCGAGGGACGGAATCTACAATGAGCAGTTCTTC. Protein sequence: CASSSRDGIYNEQFF. The rearrangement uses TRBV7-9 and TRBJ2-1, with D perhaps being TRBD1 or TRBD2 (5 bases each). CDR1 and CDR2 (germline): SEHNR, FQNEAQ (reference sequence). V was clipped by 4 bases and J by 3 bases, with 13 bases between them. The CDR3 consists of 15 residues.

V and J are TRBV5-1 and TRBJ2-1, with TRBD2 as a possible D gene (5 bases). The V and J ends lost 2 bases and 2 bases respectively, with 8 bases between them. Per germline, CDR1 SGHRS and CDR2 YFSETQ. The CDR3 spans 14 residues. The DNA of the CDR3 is TGCGCCAGCAGCTTAAGCGGCACCTACAATGAGCAGTTCTTC. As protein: CASSLSGTYNEQFF.

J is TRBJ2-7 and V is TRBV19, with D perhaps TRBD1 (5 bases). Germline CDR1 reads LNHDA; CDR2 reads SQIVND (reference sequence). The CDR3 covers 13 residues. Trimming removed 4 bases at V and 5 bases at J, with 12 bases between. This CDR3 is CASSKGDLNEQYF. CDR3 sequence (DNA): TGTGCCAGTAGTAAAGGGGATTTGAACGAGCAGTACTTC.

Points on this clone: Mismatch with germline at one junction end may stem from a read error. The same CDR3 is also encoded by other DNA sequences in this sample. CDR3 sequence reads: CASSLNRGRSPGTEAFF. The DNA of the CDR3 is TGTGCCAGTAGTTTAAACAGGGGGCGATCCCCGGGCACTGAAGCTTTCTTT. The rearrangement joins TRBV27 to TRBJ1-1; 9 positions agree with TRBD1. CDR3 length equals 17 residues. Germline V CDR1 and CDR2: MNHEY, SMNVEV (reference sequence).

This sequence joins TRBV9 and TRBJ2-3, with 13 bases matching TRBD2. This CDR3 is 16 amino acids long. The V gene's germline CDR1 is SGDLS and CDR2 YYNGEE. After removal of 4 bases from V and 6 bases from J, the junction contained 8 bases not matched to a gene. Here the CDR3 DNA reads TGTGCCAGCAGCTCACGGACTAGCGGGAGTTTTGATACGCAGTATTTT. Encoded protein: CASSSRTSGSFDTQYF.

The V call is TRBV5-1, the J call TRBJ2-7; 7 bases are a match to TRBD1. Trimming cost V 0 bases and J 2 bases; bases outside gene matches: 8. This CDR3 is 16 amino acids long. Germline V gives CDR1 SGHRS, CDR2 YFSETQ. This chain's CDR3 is CASSLGVGTETYEQYF. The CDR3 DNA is TGCGCCAGCAGCTTGGGCGTCGGGACAGAGACCTACGAGCAGTACTTC.

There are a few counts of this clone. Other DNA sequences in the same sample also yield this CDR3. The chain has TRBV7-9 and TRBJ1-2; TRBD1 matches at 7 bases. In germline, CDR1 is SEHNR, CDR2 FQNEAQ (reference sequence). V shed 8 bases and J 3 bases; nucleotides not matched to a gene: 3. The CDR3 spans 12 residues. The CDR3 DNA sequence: TGTGCCAGCGTCGACAGGGACTATGGCTACACCTTC. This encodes CASVDRDYGYTF.

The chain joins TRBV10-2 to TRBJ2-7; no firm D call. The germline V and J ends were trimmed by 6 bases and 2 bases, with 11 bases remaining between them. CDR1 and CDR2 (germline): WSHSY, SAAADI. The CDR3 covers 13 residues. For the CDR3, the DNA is TGCGCCAGCAGCCGAACGGAAACCTACGAGCAGTACTTC. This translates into CASSRTETYEQYF.

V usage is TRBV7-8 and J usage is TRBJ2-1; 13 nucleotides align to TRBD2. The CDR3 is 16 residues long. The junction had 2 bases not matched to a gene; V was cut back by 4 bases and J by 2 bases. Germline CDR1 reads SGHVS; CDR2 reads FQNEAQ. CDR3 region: CASSSTSGRAYNEQFF. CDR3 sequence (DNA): TGTGCCAGCAGCTCAACTAGCGGGAGGGCCTACAATGAGCAGTTCTTC.

CDR3 amino acids: CASSPGQLTEQYF. CDR3 DNA sequence: TGTGCCAGCAGCCCGGGACAGCTTACCGAGCAGTACTTC. The J gene is TRBJ2-7, the V gene TRBV7-6; 7 bases are a match to TRBD1. The trim removed 5 bases at V and 6 bases at J, leaving 7 bases unmatched. The CDR3 loop spans 13 amino acids. Germline V gene data show CDR1 as SGHVS and CDR2 as FNYEAQ.

CDR3 bases: TGTGCCTACAACCGAGACAGGTTCTCTGGGGCCAACGTCCTGACTTTC. The encoded protein is CAYNRDRFSGANVLTF. The chain uses TRBV30 and TRBJ2-6; tentative D call: TRBD1 (6 bases). Germline lookup yields CDR1 GTSNPN and CDR2 SVGIG (reference sequence). Trimming pared 7 bases from V and 0 bases from J, leaving 16 bases between. The CDR3 is 16 amino acids.

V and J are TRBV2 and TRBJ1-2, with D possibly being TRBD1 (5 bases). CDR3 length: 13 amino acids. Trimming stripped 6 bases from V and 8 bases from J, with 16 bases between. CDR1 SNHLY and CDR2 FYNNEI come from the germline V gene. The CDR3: CASRGDSHGGYTF. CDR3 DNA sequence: TGTGCCAGCAGGGGTGACAGCCATGGAGGCTACACCTTC.

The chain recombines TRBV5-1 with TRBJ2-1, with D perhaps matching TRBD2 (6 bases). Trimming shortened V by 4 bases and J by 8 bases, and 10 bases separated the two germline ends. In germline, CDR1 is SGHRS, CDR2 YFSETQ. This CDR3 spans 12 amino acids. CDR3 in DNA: TGCGCCAGCAGCCGGGACTTTGATGAGCAGTTCTTC. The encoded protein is CASSRDFDEQFF. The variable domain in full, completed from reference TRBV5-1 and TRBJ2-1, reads KAGVTQTPRYLIKTRGQQVTLSCSPISGHRSVSWYQQTPGQGLQFLFEYFSETQRNKGNFPGRFSGRQFSNSRSEMNVSTLELGDSALYLCASSRDFDEQFFGPGTRLTVL.

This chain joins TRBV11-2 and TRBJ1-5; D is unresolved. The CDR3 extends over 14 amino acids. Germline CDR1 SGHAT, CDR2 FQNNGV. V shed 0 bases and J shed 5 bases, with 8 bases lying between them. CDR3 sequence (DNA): TGTGCCAGCAGCTTAGAAGGCGATTATCAGCCCCAGCATTTT. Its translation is CASSLEGDYQPQHF.